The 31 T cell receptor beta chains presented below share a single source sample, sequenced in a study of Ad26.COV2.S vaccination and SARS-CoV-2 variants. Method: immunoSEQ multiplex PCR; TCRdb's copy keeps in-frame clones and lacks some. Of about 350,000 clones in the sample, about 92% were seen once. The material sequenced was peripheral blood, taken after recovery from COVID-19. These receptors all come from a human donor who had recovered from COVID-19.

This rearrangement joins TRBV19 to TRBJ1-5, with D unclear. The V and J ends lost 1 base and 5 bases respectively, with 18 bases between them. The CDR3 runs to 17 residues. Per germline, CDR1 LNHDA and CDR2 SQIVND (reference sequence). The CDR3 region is CASSIGRHAVGDQPQHF. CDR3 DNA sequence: TGTGCCAGTAGTATAGGGCGACATGCTGTTGGGGATCAGCCCCAGCATTTT. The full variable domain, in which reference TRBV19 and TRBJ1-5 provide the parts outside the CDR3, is DGGITQSPKYLFRKEGQNVTLSCEQNLNHDAMYWYRQDPGQGLRLIYYSQIVNDFQKGDIAEGYSVSREKKESFPLTVTSAQKNPTAFYLCASSIGRHAVGDQPQHFGDGTRLSIL.

In nucleotides, the CDR3 is TGTGCCAGCTCACCACCGACCAGGGCTGGAAACACCATATATTTT. Protein product: CASSPPTRAGNTIYF. The chain carries TRBV18 and TRBJ1-3, with TRBD1 as a possible D gene (5 bases). V was pared by 0 bases and J by 2 bases, with 8 bases between. The CDR3 contains 15 residues. CDR1 is KGHSH and CDR2 is LQKENI in the germline V gene.

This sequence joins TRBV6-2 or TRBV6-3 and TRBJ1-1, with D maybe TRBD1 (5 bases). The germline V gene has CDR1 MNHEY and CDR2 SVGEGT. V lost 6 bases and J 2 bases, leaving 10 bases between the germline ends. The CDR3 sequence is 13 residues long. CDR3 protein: CASSPDSNTEAFF. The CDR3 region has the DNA TGTGCCAGCAGCCCAGACAGCAACACTGAAGCTTTCTTT.

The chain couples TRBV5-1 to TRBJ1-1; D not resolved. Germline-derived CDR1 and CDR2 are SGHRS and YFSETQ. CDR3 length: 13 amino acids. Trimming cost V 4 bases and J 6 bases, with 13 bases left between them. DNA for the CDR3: TGCGCCAGCAGCGCCGTGGGTTCCCCTGAAGCTTTCTTT. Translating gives CASSAVGSPEAFF.

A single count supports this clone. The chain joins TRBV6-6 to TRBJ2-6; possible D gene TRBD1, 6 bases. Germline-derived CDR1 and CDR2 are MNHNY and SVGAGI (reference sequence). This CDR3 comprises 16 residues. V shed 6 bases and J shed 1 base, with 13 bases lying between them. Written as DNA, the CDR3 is TGTGCCAGCAGCAACCCCAGGGGTTCTGGGGCCAACGTCCTGACTTTC. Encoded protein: CASSNPRGSGANVLTF.

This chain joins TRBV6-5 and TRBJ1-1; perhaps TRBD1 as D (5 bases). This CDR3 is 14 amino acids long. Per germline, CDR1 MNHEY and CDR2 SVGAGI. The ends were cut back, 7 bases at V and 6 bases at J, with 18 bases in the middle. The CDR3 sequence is CASTLRGGSSEAFF. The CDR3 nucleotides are TGTGCCAGCACCCTACGGGGGGGGTCGTCTGAAGCTTTCTTT.

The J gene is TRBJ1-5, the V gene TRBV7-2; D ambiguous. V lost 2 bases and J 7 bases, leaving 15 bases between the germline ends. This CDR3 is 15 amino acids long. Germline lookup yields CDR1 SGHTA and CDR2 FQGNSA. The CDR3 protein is CASSLSSTGLQPQHF. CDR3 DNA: TGTGCCAGCAGCTTAAGCAGCACTGGGCTGCAGCCCCAGCATTTT.

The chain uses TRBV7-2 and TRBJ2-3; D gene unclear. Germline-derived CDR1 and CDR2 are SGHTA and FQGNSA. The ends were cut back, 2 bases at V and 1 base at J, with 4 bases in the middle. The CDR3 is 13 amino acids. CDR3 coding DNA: TGTGCCAGCAGCTTACTAGGCACAGATACGCAGTATTTT. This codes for CASSLLGTDTQYF.

CDR3 residues: CASSPRVRSSYNEQFF. CDR3 nucleotides: TGTGCCAGCAGCCCTCGGGTTCGCAGCTCCTACAATGAGCAGTTCTTC. The J gene is TRBJ2-1, the V gene TRBV5-4; D gene unclear. V shed 4 bases and J shed 0 bases, with 14 bases lying between them. The CDR3 runs to 16 residues. Germline V gene lookup returns CDR1 SGHNT and CDR2 YYREEE (reference sequence). Complete variable domain (other parts from reference TRBV5-4 and TRBJ2-1): ETGVTQSPTHLIKTRGQQVTLRCSSQSGHNTVSWYQQALGQGPQFIFQYYREEENGRGNFPPRFSGLQFPNYSSELNVNALELDDSALYLCASSPRVRSSYNEQFFGPGTRLTVL.

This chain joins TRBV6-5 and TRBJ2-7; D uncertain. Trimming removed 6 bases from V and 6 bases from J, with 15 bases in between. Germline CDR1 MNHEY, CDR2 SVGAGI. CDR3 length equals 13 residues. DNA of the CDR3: TGTGCCAGCAGCGACGACCCCCACGGCGAGCAGTACTTC. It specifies CASSDDPHGEQYF.

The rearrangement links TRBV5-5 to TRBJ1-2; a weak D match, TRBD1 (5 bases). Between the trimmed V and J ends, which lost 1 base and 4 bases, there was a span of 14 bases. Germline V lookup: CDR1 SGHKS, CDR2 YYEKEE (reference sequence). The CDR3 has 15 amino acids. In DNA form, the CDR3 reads TGTGCCAGCAGCTTGCGGCAGGGTGGGGCCTATGGCTACACCTTC. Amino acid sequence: CASSLRQGGAYGYTF.

CDR3 sequence (DNA): TGCGCCAGCAGCTTGGAGGGGAAAGGGGAAGCTTTCTTT. This sequence encodes CASSLEGKGEAFF. The gene calls are TRBV5-1 and TRBJ1-1; tentatively, D is TRBD1 (5 bases). This CDR3 has 13 amino acids. In germline, CDR1 is SGHRS, CDR2 YFSETQ. V was shortened by 0 bases and J by 8 bases, with 11 bases between the two germline ends. Drawing the rest from reference TRBV5-1 and TRBJ1-1, the complete variable domain is KAGVTQTPRYLIKTRGQQVTLSCSPISGHRSVSWYQQTPGQGLQFLFEYFSETQRNKGNFPGRFSGRQFSNSRSEMNVSTLELGDSALYLCASSLEGKGEAFFGQGTRLTVV.

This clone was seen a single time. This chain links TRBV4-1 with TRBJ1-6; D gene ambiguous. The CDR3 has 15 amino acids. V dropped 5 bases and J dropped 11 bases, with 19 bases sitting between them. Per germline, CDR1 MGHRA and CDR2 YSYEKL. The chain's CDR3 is CASSSSLTERTPLHF. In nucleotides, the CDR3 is TGCGCCAGCAGCTCCAGCCTCACGGAGAGGACACCCCTCCACTTT.

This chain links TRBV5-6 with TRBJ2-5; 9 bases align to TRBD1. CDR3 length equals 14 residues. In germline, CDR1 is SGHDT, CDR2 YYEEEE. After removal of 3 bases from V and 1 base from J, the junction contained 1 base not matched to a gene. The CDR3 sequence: CASSSQGAQETQYF. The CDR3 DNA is TGTGCCAGCAGCTCACAGGGGGCCCAAGAGACCCAGTACTTC.

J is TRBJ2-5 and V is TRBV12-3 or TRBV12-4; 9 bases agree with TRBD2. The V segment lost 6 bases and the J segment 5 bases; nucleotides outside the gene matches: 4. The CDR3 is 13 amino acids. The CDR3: CASRETSGETQYF. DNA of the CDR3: TGTGCCAGCAGGGAAACTAGCGGGGAGACCCAGTACTTC.

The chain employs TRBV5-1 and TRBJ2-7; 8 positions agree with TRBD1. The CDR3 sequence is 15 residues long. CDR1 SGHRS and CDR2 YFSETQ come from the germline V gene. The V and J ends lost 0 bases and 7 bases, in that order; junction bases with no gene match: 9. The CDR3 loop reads CASSLEPRGRREQYF. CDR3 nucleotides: TGCGCCAGCAGCTTGGAGCCCAGGGGGCGACGGGAGCAGTACTTC.

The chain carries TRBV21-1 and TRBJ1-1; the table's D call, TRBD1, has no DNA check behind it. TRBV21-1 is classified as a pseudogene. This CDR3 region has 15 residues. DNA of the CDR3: TGTGCCAGCCTAGGTCGGCAGGGGGCCGGCACTGAAGCTTTCTTT. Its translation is CASLGRQGAGTEAFF.

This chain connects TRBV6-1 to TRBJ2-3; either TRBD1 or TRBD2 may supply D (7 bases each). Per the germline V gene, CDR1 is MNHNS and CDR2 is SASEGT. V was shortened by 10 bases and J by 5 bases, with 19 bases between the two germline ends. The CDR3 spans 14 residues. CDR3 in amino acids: CATSAGGAKDTQYF. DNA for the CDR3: TGTGCCACCTCCGCAGGGGGGGCCAAAGATACGCAGTATTTT.

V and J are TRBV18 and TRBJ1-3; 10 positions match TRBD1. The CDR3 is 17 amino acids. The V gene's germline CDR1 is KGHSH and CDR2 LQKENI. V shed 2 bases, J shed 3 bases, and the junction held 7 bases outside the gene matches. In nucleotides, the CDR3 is TGTGCCAGCTCACCAAGACAGGGGGCCGTTAATGGAAACACCATATATTTT. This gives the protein CASSPRQGAVNGNTIYF.

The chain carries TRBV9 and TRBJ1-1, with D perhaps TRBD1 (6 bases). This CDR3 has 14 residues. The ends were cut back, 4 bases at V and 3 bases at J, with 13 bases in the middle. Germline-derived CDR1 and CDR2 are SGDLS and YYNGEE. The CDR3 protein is CASSPEGGYTEAFF. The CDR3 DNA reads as TGTGCCAGCAGCCCCGAGGGGGGATACACTGAAGCTTTCTTT.

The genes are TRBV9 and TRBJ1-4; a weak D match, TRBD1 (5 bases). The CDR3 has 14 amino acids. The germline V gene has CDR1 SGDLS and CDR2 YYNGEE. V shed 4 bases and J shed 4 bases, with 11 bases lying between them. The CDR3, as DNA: TGTGCCAGCAGCCCGAGACAGCGTAATGAAAAACTGTTTTTT. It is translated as CASSPRQRNEKLFF.

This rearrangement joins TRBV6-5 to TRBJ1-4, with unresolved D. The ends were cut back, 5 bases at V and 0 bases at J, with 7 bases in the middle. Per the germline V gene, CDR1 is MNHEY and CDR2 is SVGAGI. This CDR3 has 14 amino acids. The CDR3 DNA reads TGTGCCAGCAGTCGCAAGGCAACTAATGAAAAACTGTTTTTT. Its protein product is CASSRKATNEKLFF.

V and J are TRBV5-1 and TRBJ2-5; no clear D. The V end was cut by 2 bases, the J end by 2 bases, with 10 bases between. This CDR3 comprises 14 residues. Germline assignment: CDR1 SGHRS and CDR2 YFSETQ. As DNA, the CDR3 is TGCGCCAGCAGCTTCGGGCGAGTACAAGAGACCCAGTACTTC. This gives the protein CASSFGRVQETQYF.

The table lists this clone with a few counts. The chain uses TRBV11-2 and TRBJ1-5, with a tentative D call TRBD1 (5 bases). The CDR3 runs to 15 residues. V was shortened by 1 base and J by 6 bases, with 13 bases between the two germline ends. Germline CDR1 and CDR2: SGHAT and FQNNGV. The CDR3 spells CASSLGTGGFQPQHF. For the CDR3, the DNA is TGTGCCAGCAGCTTAGGAACCGGGGGGTTTCAGCCCCAGCATTTT.

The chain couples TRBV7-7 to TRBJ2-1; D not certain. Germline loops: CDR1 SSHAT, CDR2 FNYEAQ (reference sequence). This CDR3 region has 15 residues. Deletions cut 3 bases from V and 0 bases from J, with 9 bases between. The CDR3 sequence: CASSLDLSSYNEQFF. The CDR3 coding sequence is TGTGCCAGCAGCTTGGACCTAAGCTCCTACAATGAGCAGTTCTTC.

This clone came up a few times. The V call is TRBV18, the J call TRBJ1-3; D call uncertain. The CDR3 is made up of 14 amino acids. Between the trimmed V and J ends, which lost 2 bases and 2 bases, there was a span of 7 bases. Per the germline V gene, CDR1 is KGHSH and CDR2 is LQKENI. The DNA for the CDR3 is TGTGCCAGCTCACCAGGGGAAGCTGGAAACACCATATATTTT. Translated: CASSPGEAGNTIYF.

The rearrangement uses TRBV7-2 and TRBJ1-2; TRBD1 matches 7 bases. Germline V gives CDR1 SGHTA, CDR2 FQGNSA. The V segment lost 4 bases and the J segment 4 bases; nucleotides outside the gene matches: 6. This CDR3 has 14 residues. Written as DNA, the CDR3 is TGTGCCAGCAGCTCGAGCTCAGGGGGCTATGGCTACACCTTC. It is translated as CASSSSSGGYGYTF.

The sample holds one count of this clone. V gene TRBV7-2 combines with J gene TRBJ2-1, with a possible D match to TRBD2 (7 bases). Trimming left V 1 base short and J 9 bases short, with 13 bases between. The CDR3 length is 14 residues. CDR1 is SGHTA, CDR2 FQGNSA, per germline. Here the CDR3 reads CASSLEGGLGEQFF. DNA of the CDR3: TGTGCCAGCAGCTTAGAGGGGGGGCTGGGTGAGCAGTTCTTC.

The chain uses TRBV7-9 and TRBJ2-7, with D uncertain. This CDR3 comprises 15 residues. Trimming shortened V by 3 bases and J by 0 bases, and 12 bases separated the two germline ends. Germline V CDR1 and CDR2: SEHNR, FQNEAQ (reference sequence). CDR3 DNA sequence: TGTGCCAGCAGCTTTGGACCTCACAACTCCTACGAGCAGTACTTC. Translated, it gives CASSFGPHNSYEQYF.

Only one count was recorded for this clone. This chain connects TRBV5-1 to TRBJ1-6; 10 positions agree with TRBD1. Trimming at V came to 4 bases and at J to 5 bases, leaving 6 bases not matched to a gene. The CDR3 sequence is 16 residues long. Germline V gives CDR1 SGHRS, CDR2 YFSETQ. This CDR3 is CASSPRDRGDNSPLHF. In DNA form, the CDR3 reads TGCGCCAGCAGCCCGAGGGACAGGGGAGATAATTCACCCCTCCACTTT.

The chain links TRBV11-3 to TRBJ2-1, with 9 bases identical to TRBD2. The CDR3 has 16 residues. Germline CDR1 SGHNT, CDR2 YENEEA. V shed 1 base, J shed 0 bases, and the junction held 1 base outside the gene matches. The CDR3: CASSLGSGGSYNEQFF. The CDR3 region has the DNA TGTGCCAGCAGCTTAGGTAGCGGGGGCTCCTACAATGAGCAGTTCTTC.